This note documents a single T cell receptor beta chain sequence. This PCR relied on a set of 60 Vbeta primers and 13 Jbeta primers. Using immunoSEQ multiplex PCR, the repertoire was profiled, and TCRdb retains in-frame clones only, with some absent. This repertoire shows approximately 150,000 clones, 75% found once; its top ten account for about 11%. Germline CDR1 and CDR2: SGHKS and YYEKEE (reference sequence). This CDR3 contains 14 residues. V was shortened by 4 bases and J by 4 bases, with 11 bases between the two germline ends. The data were obtained in a study of cytomegalovirus exposure and HLA in healthy donors.

The source of this sequence is a man aged 18 to 30 in good health and CMV-seropositive. V is TRBV5-5 and J is TRBJ1-4, with D tentatively TRBD1 (6 bases). Sequences were obtained from PBMCs. CDR3 sequence: CASSGRGGNEKLFF. As DNA, the CDR3 is TGTGCCAGCAGCGGGAGGGGGGGTAATGAAAAACTGTTTTTT.